This passage covers 9 T cell receptor beta chains from one sample sequenced in a study of blood T cells in healthy people across ages. A second PCR of 7 to 11 cycles used a sample-barcoded 5' primer and a J-beta primer mix. TCRdb ran MiXCR on the 5' RACE reads and lists one entry per CDR3 protein. The sample holds about 900,000 distinct CDR3 sequences, around 62% seen once. The sequenced material came from blood. The source is a man aged 30 to 45 in good health.

The chain uses TRBV9 and TRBJ1-1; D is unclear. The germline CDR1 and CDR2 sequences are SGDLS and YYNGEE. The V end lost 0 bases, the J end lost 1 base, and 7 bases lay between the germline ends. The length of the CDR3 is 14 residues. CDR3 in DNA: TGTGCCAGCAGCGTAGCCCCGGAGAACACTGAAGCTTTCTTT. Residues: CASSVAPENTEAFF.

V is TRBV20-1 and J is TRBJ2-3; 10 bases match TRBD2. The V gene's germline CDR1 is DFQATT and CDR2 SNEGSKA (reference sequence). This CDR3 contains 15 residues. V lost 3 bases, J lost 3 bases, and 6 bases stayed unmatched. Written as DNA, the CDR3 is TGCAGTGCTAGGCGGCTAGCGGGGGAAACAGATACGCAGTATTTT. Translating gives CSARRLAGETDTQYF.

V is TRBV9 and J is TRBJ2-5; D remains ambiguous. V dropped 0 bases and J dropped 1 base, with 7 bases sitting between them. The CDR3 contains 14 residues. From germline, CDR1 is SGDLS and CDR2 YYNGEE. The CDR3 loop reads CASSVDGAQETQYF. Here the CDR3 DNA reads TGTGCCAGCAGCGTAGACGGTGCCCAAGAGACCCAGTACTTC.

Of note for this clonotype: One end of the junction fails to match germline, which may point to a read error. V is TRBV6-1 and J is TRBJ2-7; tentative D call: TRBD2 (6 bases). The CDR3 contains 14 residues. Germline V gene lookup returns CDR1 MNHNS and CDR2 SASEGT. The CDR3 sequence is CANSPMDYLSEQYF. CDR3 bases: TGTGCCAACAGTCCGATGGACTATCTGAGCGAGCAGTACTTC.

At least ten counts were recorded for this clonotype. The V call is TRBV6-4, the J call TRBJ2-1; the D is unclear. Trimming left V 2 bases short and J 0 bases short, with 2 bases between. Germline V gene sequence: CDR1 MRHNA, CDR2 SNTAGT. CDR3 size: 13 residues. The CDR3 DNA sequence: TGTGCCAGCAGTGACAACTCCTACAATGAGCAGTTCTTC. It translates to CASSDNSYNEQFF.

The rearrangement uses TRBV27 and TRBJ1-1, with 8 bases lining up with TRBD1. Trimming at V came to 5 bases and at J to 5 bases, leaving 10 bases not matched to a gene. This CDR3 region has 15 residues. Germline V CDR1 and CDR2: MNHEY, SMNVEV (reference sequence). This CDR3 reads CASSNERQGRTEAFF. The CDR3 nucleotides are TGTGCCAGCAGTAATGAACGACAGGGGAGAACTGAAGCTTTCTTT.

J is TRBJ2-6 and V is TRBV9; 7 bases are shared with TRBD1. CDR3 length equals 17 residues. The ends lost 2 bases at V and 1 base at J; junction bases unmatched: 6. Germline V lookup: CDR1 SGDLS, CDR2 YYNGEE. CDR3 bases: TGTGCCAGCAGCGTGTGGCAGGGGGTTTCTGGGGCCAACGTCCTGACTTTC. Translating it yields CASSVWQGVSGANVLTF.

This chain links TRBV4-3 with TRBJ2-1; D not certain. Germline V lookup: CDR1 LGHNA, CDR2 YSLEER. V lost 0 bases, J lost 6 bases, and 6 bases lay in between. This CDR3 has 13 residues. The CDR3 here is CASSQDSSNEQFF. DNA of the CDR3: TGCGCCAGCAGCCAAGATAGTAGCAATGAGCAGTTCTTC.

The chain combines TRBV12-3 or TRBV12-4 with TRBJ1-1; tentatively, D is TRBD1 (5 bases). The V end lost 5 bases, the J end lost 3 bases, and 16 bases lay between the germline ends. The CDR3 totals 15 residues. The CDR3 nucleotides are TGTGCCAGCAGTAGCGAGGGACGGTCTTACACTGAAGCTTTCTTT. Translating it yields CASSSEGRSYTEAFF.